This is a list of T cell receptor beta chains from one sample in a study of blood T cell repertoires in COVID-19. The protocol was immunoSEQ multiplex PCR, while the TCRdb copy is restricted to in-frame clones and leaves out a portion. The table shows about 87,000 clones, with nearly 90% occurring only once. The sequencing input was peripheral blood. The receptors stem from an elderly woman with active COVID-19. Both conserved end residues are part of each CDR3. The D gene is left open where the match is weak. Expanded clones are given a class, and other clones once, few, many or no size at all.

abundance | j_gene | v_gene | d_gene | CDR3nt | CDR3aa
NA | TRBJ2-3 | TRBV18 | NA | TGTGCCAGCTCAACTCCGGGGAATACGCAGTATTTT | CASSTPGNTQYF
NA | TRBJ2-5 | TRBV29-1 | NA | TGCAGCGTTGAAGCGAGATTGTACCAAGAGACCCAGTACTTC | CSVEARLYQETQYF
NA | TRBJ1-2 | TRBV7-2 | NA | TGTGCCAGCAGCTTAGAGGGGGGGGTGGGCTATGGCTACACCTTC | CASSLEGGVGYGYTF
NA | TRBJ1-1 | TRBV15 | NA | TGTGCCACCAGCAGAGGGACAACGAGTCCTGAAGCTTTCTTT | CATSRGTTSPEAFF
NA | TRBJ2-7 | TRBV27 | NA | TGTGCCAGCAAATCCCGTCGGAGGGAGCAGTACTTC | CASKSRRREQYF
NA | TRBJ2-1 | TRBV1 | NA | TGCACCAGCAGCCAAGCCCGCCCTTTTCCAGGGACTAGCGGGAGGGCCAGCAATGAGCAGTTCTTC | CTSSQARPFPGTSGRASNEQFF
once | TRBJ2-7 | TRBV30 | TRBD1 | TGTGCCTGGACAAGACAGGGGTACGAGCAGTACTTC | CAWTRQGYEQYF
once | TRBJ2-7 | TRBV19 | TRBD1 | TGTGCCAGTAGTATCTCAGACAGGGACCACGAGCAGTACTTC | CASSISDRDHEQYF
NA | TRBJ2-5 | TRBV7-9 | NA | TGTGCCAGCAGCCAGGAAGAGACCCAGTACTTC | CASSQEETQYF
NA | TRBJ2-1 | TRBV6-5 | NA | TGTGCCAGCAGCCAGGGACTCTACAATGAGCAGTTCTTC | CASSQGLYNEQFF
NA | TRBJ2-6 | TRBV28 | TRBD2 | TGTGCCAGCAGCCCGCGGGGGGAAACTGGGGCCAACGTCCTGACTTTC | CASSPRGETGANVLTF
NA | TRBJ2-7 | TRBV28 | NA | TGTGCCAGCAGCGACAGTTTCCCCTACGAGCAGTACTTC | CASSDSFPYEQYF
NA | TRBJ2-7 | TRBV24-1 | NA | TGTGCCACCAGTGATTTGCTAGGAGAGGTCCAAGGCGGCTACGAGCAGTACTTC | CATSDLLGEVQGGYEQYF
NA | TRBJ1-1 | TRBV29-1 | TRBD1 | TGCAGCGTTTCCTGGGACAGGGAGAACACTGAAGCTTTCTTT | CSVSWDRENTEAFF
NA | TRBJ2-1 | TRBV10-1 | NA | TGCGCCAGCAGTGAGTCGGATGGGGCCCGTGAGCAGTTCTTC | CASSESDGAREQFF
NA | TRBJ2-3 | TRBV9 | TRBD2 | TGTGCCAGCAGCGTAGTCGTGGGAGGGCCGGGCGCCACGCAGTATTTT | CASSVVVGGPGATQYF
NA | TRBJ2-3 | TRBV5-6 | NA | TGTGCCAGCAGCTTGTTCCGGGAAGCGGATACGCAGTATTTT | CASSLFREADTQYF
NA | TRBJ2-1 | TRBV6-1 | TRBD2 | TGTGCCAGCAGTGAAGGGTACTCTAGCGGGATATACAATGAGCAGTTCTTC | CASSEGYSSGIYNEQFF
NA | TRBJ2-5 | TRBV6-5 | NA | TGTGCCAGCAGTTACTCGGGGGGGACCCAGTACTTC | CASSYSGGTQYF
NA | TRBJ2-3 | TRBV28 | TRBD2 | TGTGCCAGCAGTACCACTAGCGGAGGCACAGATACGCAGTATTTT | CASSTTSGGTDTQYF
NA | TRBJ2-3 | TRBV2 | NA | TGTGCCAGCAGTTCCAAGGGGGGGGGCGGTTTCACAGATACGCAGTATTTT | CASSSKGGGGFTDTQYF
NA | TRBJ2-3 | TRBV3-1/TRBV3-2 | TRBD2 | TGTGCCAGCAGCCAAACGGATTCTAGCGGTAGCACAGATACGCAGTATTTT | CASSQTDSSGSTDTQYF
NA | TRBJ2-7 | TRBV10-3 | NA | TGTGCCATCAGTGATGGGCTCGTCGAGCAGTACTTC | CAISDGLVEQYF
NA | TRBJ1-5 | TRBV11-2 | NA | TGTGCCAGCAGCCCGGAGGACAGCCCTAATCAGCCCCAGCATTTT | CASSPEDSPNQPQHF
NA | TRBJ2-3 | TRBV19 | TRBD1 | TGTGCCAGTAACCAGGGGGCTACAGATACGCAGTATTTT | CASNQGATDTQYF
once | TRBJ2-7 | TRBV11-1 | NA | TGTGCCAGCAGCCCCCGGAATACAGGGTCGTACGTCGAGCAGTACTTC | CASSPRNTGSYVEQYF